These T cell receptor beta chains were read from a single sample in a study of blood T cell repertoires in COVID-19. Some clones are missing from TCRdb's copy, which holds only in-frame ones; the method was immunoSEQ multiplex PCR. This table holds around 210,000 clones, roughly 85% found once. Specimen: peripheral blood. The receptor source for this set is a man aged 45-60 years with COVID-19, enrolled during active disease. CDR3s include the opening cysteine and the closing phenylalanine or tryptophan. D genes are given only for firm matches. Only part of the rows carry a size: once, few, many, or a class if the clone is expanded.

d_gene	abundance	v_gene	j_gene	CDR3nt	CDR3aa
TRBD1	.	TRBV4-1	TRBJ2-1	TGCGCCAGCAGCCATGGGACAGGCGCCGACCTTTACAATGAGCAGTTCTTC	CASSHGTGADLYNEQFF
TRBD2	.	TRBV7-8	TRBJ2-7	TGTGCCAGCAGCTCGGGACTAGCGGGGACCTACGAGCAGTACTTC	CASSSGLAGTYEQYF
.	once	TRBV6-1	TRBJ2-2	TGTGCCAGCAGAGGGGGAGCCGGGGAGCTGTTTTTT	CASRGGAGELFF
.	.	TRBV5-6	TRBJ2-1	TGTGCCAGCAGCCACTACGCCGTCAACAATGAGCAGTTCTTC	CASSHYAVNNEQFF
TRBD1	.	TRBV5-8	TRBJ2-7	TGTGCCAGCAGCTTAGCCGGGACAGGGGACTACGAGCAGTACTTC	CASSLAGTGDYEQYF
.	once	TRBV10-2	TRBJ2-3	TGCGCCAGCAGTGTAACAGATACGCAGTATTTT	CASSVTDTQYF
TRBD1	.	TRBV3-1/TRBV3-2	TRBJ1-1	TGTGCCAGCAGCCCTCACTCAGGGGGCCGGAACACTGAAGCTTTCTTT	CASSPHSGGRNTEAFF
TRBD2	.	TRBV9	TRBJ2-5	TGTGCCAGCAGCGCTAGCGGGGGGGCCCAGGAGACCCAGTACTTC	CASSASGGAQETQYF
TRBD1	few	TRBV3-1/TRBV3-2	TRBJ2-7	TGTGCCAGCAGCCTAAACCCGGGACAGTCCTACGAGCAGTACTTC	CASSLNPGQSYEQYF
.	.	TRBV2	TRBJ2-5	TGTGCCAGACAGGGCCAAGAGACCCAGTACTTC	CARQGQETQYF
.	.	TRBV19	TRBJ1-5	TGTGCCAGTAGTATGAAGGGGATAGGCAATCAGCCCCAGCATTTT	CASSMKGIGNQPQHF
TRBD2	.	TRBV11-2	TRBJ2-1	TGTGCCAGCAGCAGAGAAGACGGACTAGCGGGGGCTGAGCAGTTCTTC	CASSREDGLAGAEQFF
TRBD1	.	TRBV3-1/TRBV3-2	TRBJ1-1	TGTGCCAGCTCGGGACAGCCGAACACTGAAGCTTTCTTT	CASSGQPNTEAFF
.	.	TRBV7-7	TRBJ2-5	TGTGCTAGCAGCTTAGTAGGGCAGGGAAAGGGAGAGACCCAGTACTTC	CASSLVGQGKGETQYF
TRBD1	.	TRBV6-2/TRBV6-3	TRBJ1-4	TGTGCCAGCAGCCCTGGGGGACAGGAGGCAACTAATGAAAAACTGTTTTTT	CASSPGGQEATNEKLFF
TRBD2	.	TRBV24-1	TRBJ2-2	TGTGCCACCAGTGACCCCACTCGCAGCGGGGGCACCGGGGAGCTGTTTTTT	CATSDPTRSGGTGELFF
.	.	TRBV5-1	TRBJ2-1	TGCGCCAGCAGCTGGTCGGACAGCTTAGATTTGGATGAGCAGTTCTTC	CASSWSDSLDLDEQFF
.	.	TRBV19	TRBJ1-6	TGTGCCAGTAGCGCCGACAGGACCTCCTATAATTCACCCCTCCACTTT	CASSADRTSYNSPLHF
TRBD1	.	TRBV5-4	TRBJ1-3	TGTGCCAGCAGCTTGGACAGGGGTATTAGCATATATTTT	CASSLDRGISIYF
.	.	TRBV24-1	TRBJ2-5	TGTGCCACCAGTGACCCAGACCACCGGGGGACCCAGTACTTC	CATSDPDHRGTQYF
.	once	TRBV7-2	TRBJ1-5	TGTGCCAGCAGCTTAGCGCGGGGTCAGCCCCAGCATTTT	CASSLARGQPQHF
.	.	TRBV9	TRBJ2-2	TGTGCCAGCAGCGACGGGACAAGAACCGGGGAGCTGTTTTTT	CASSDGTRTGELFF
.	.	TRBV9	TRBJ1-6	TGTGCCAGCAGCGCACAAACAGGGATCGCTTCACCCCTCCACTTT	CASSAQTGIASPLHF
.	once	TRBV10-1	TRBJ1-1	TGCGCCAGCAGTGAGCAGGGAAGGACTGAAGCTTTCTTT	CASSEQGRTEAFF
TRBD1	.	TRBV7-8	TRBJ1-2	TGTGCCAGCAGCCGCTGGACAGGGGGTGGCTACACCTTC	CASSRWTGGGYTF
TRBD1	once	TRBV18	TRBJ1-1	TGTGCCAGCTCAGCACAGGGGGCTAACACTGAAGCTTTCTTT	CASSAQGANTEAFF
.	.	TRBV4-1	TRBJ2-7	TGCGCCAGCAGCCAAGATGGCAGGGAAGCCTACGAGCAGTACTTC	CASSQDGREAYEQYF
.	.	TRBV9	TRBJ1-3	TGTGCCAGCAGCGTAGGGGTCGGGGGGCTTGCCTCTGGAAACACCATATATTTT	CASSVGVGGLASGNTIYF
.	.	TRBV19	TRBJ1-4	TGTGCCAGTAGTATGGACAGCAGGGTCGCAACTAATGAAAAACTGTTTTTT	CASSMDSRVATNEKLFF
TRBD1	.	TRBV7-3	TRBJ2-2	TGTGCCAGCGGGTACAGGGGAACCGGGGAGCTGTTTTTT	CASGYRGTGELFF
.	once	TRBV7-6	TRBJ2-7	TGTGCCAGCAGCTCCGCGGGCCGTTTCGTCTACGAGCAGTACTTC	CASSSAGRFVYEQYF
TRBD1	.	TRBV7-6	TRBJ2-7	TGTGCCAGCAGCCCTTGGACAGGGTGGGAGCAGTACTTC	CASSPWTGWEQYF
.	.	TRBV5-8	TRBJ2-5	TGTGCCAGCAGCTTGACGGGGTACCAAGAGACCCAGTACTTC	CASSLTGYQETQYF
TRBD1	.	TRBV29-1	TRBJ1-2	TGCAGCGTTGAGGGGACAGGGGCCTCATTTAACTATGGCTACACCTTC	CSVEGTGASFNYGYTF
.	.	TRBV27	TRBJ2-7	TGTGCCAGCAGTTTATTGCCTAGGTACGAGCAGTACTTC	CASSLLPRYEQYF
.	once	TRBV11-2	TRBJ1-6	TGTGCCAGCAGCTTAGTCGCGGGGGCGCCCCATAATTCACCCCTCCACTTT	CASSLVAGAPHNSPLHF
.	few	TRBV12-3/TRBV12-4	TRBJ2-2	TGTGCCAGCACCTTCGGCGGGGAGCTGTTTTTT	CASTFGGELFF
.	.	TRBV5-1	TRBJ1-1	TGCGCCAGCAGCTTATTTACGGGACACCGACACACTGAAGCTTTCTTT	CASSLFTGHRHTEAFF
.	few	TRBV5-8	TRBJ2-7	TGTGCCAGCAGCTTCGGTCGAGGTGGCGAGCAGTACTTC	CASSFGRGGEQYF
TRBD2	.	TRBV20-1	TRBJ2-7	TGCAGTGCTAGTAGGAGCGGGGGGGCCTCCGAGCAGTACTTC	CSASRSGGASEQYF
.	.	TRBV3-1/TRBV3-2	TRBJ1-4	TGTGCCAGCAGCCAAGTTTTTCGGCGGGATACTTTTGAAAAACTGTTTTTT	CASSQVFRRDTFEKLFF
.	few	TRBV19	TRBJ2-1	TGTGCCAGTAGTATCTCGGGGTCGGACTACAATGAGCAGTTCTTC	CASSISGSDYNEQFF
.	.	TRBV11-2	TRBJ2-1	TGTGCCAGCAGCTTAGATGCGGTGGTGGGCAATGAGCAGTTCTTC	CASSLDAVVGNEQFF
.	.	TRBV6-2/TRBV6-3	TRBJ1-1	TGTGCCAGCAGTGATGGACACCCGAACACTGAAGCTTTCTTT	CASSDGHPNTEAFF
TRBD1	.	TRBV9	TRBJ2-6	TGTGCCAGCAGCGGACGGGACAGCTCTGGGGCCAACGTCCTGACTTTC	CASSGRDSSGANVLTF
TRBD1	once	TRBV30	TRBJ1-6	TGTGCCTGGAGGTTGCAGGGGGCGGATTCACCCCTCCACTTT	CAWRLQGADSPLHF
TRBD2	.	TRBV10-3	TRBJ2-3	TGTGCCATCGCTAGGGAGGGGAAGACGCAGTATTTT	CAIAREGKTQYF
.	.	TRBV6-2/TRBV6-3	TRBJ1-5	TGTGCCAGCAGTTACGTCGGCGGTAGCAATCAGCCCCAGCATTTT	CASSYVGGSNQPQHF